This TCR beta chain was captured in a study of blood T cells in healthy people across ages. Donors were healthy Caucasian individuals from Russia aged roughly 6 to 90. The germline V gene encodes CDR1 WNHNN and CDR2 SYGVQD (reference sequence). V lost 8 bases and J 0 bases, leaving 13 bases between the germline ends. The CDR3 has 14 residues. Sample-barcoded 5' priming and a J-beta primer mix drove a second PCR of 7 to 11 cycles. TCRdb re-derived calls from the 5' RACE reads in MiXCR, one entry per CDR3 protein. The sample has around 1,600,000 distinct CDR3 sequences, 35% to 45% seen once; the top ten hold more than 4%.

What was sequenced was blood. This chain connects TRBV10-1 to TRBJ1-1; D gene unclear. This receptor was identified in a woman between 18 and 29 years old in good health. The DNA of the CDR3 is TGCGCCAGCGTGCCCCAGATTATGAACACTGAAGCTTTCTTT. It encodes CASVPQIMNTEAFF.